The 19 T cell receptor beta chains below all came from one sample that was sequenced in a study of T-cell reconstitution after alpha-beta-depleted transplantation in children (dated by TCRdb to 2015 to 2016). The library was built by means of PCR. Sequenced using an Illumina HiSeq 2500. TCR libraries were prepared with molecular barcoding, using unique molecular identifiers to normalize TCRbeta repertoire quantification. TCRdb reanalyzed the raw reads on its own, using fastp at Q25 for trimming and MiXCR for clone calling, and kept in-frame beta chains. CDR3 protein duplicates are merged, each entry listing the most common genes and DNA. The sample table holds a few hundred thousand distinct CDR3 sequences, of which 10% were seen once. The biggest ten clones account for 2% to 3% of the sample. The starting material was PBMCs from the stem cell graft donor, obtained from the stem cell graft. The receptors were gathered from a human donor who donated a stem cell graft to a child with acute lymphoblastic leukemia.

As to this clonotype: A read error may produce the germline difference seen at one junction end. This chain connects TRBV4-1 to TRBJ1-5; D unclear. CDR1 and CDR2 (germline): MGHRA, YSYEKL. The CDR3 consists of 15 residues. CDR3 sequence: CASSLRGSSNHPQHF. The CDR3 nucleotides are TGCGCCAGCAGCCTTCGCGGGTCGAGCAATCATCCCCAGCATTTT.

This clonotype appeared many times. This chain joins TRBV7-2 and TRBJ2-2, with D perhaps matching TRBD2 (6 bases). Germline CDR1 SGHTA, CDR2 FQGNSA. The CDR3 loop spans 13 amino acids. V was trimmed by 5 bases and J by 7 bases, leaving 11 bases between them. The CDR3 loop is CASSLRENGELFF. In DNA form, the CDR3 reads TGTGCCAGCAGCCTCCGGGAGAACGGGGAGCTGTTTTTT.

This clonotype was recorded many times. The rearrangement uses TRBV4-2 and TRBJ2-1; 9 positions match TRBD2. J gave up 5 bases and V 4 bases, and 9 bases lay outside the gene matches. CDR1 LGHNA and CDR2 YNFKEQ come from the germline V gene. There are 16 residues in the CDR3. The CDR3 DNA reads TGTGCCAGCAGCCGACGACTAGCGGAGTATGACAATGAGCAGTTCTTC. It yields the protein CASSRRLAEYDNEQFF.

The genes are TRBV2 and TRBJ1-4; no firm D call. The ends were cut back, 8 bases at V and 6 bases at J, with 16 bases in the middle. Germline values: CDR1 SNHLY, CDR2 FYNNEI. CDR3 length equals 14 residues. The CDR3 region is CASLRSRVDEKLFF. CDR3 coding DNA: TGTGCCAGCTTACGGTCAAGGGTTGATGAAAAACTGTTTTTT.

In this sample, this clonotype turned up many times. The V and J genes are TRBV4-1 and TRBJ2-1; either TRBD1 or TRBD2 may supply D (5 bases each). CDR3 size: 14 residues. Germline V gene lookup returns CDR1 MGHRA and CDR2 YSYEKL. The V and J ends lost 3 bases and 5 bases respectively, with 11 bases between them. The chain's CDR3 is CASSHYGTHNEQFF. As DNA, the CDR3 is TGCGCCAGCAGCCATTATGGGACCCACAATGAGCAGTTCTTC.

The table lists this clonotype with many counts. The rearrangement joins TRBV20-1 to TRBJ2-2; 10 bases are shared with TRBD2. J lost 6 bases, V lost 4 bases, and 5 bases had no gene match. This CDR3 has 14 residues. Germline V gene data show CDR1 as DFQATT and CDR2 as SNEGSKA (reference sequence). The CDR3 spells CSATPAGGPGELFF. CDR3 nucleotides: TGCAGTGCTACCCCAGCGGGAGGGCCCGGGGAGCTGTTTTTT.

This clonotype was seen only a few times. The rearrangement uses TRBV11-2 and TRBJ2-7; TRBD1 matches 7 bases. The germline V gene encodes CDR1 SGHAT and CDR2 FQNNGV. The CDR3 spans 12 residues. Trimming cost V 4 bases and J 5 bases; bases outside gene matches: 2. CDR3 sequence reads: CASSYTGDEQYF. DNA for the CDR3: TGTGCCAGCAGCTATACAGGGGACGAGCAGTACTTC.

This clonotype was seen many times. The genes are TRBV28 and TRBJ2-3, with 7 bases lining up with TRBD2. The CDR3 is 15 amino acids. J gave up 4 bases and V 3 bases, and 7 bases lay outside the gene matches. Germline V CDR1 and CDR2: MDHEN, SYDVKM. DNA of the CDR3: TGTGCCAGCAGTTTCCCCGGACTAGACGCAGATACGCAGTATTTT. Encoded protein: CASSFPGLDADTQYF.

This clonotype came up a few times. The rearrangement joins TRBV5-1 to TRBJ1-2; D gene uncertain. Trimming removed 1 base from V and 3 bases from J, with 13 bases in between. CDR1 is SGHRS and CDR2 is YFSETQ in the germline V gene. The CDR3 has 15 residues. In DNA, the CDR3 is TGCGCCAGCAGCTTGTACGGAGGGTCCGACTATGGCTACACCTTC. Its translation: CASSLYGGSDYGYTF.

In its sample, this clonotype was seen a few times. The rearrangement uses TRBV24-1 and TRBJ2-1; 9 bases are shared with TRBD2. The ends lost 7 bases at V and 0 bases at J; junction bases unmatched: 6. The CDR3 consists of 16 residues. Germline V gene lookup returns CDR1 KGHDR and CDR2 SFDVKD. The CDR3 coding sequence is TGTGCCACCAGCGTATTGCGGGAGGGCTCCTACAATGAGCAGTTCTTC. Amino acids: CATSVLREGSYNEQFF.

V and J are TRBV11-1 and TRBJ2-3; TRBD2 matches 12 bases. With 5 bases clipped from V and 2 bases from J, the junction kept 20 bases outside the gene matches. The CDR3 has 21 amino acids. CDR1 and CDR2 (germline): SGHAT, FQDESV (reference sequence). This CDR3 is CASSPPRQGPWTSGNTDTQYF. DNA for the CDR3: TGTGCCAGCAGCCCTCCTAGACAGGGGCCGTGGACTAGCGGGAACACAGATACGCAGTATTTT.

CDR3: CASSTGTGVSPLHF. DNA of the CDR3: TGTGCCAGCAGCACCGGGACAGGGGTTTCACCCCTCCACTTT. V is TRBV6-2 or TRBV6-3 and J is TRBJ1-6; 10 nucleotides agree with TRBD1. The CDR3 covers 14 residues. The trim removed 6 bases at V and 9 bases at J, leaving 5 bases unmatched. Germline CDR1 is MNHEY and CDR2 is SVGEGT.

In its sample, this clonotype was seen many times. The CDR3 sequence is CASSRPPGQGDYEQYF. As DNA, the CDR3 is TGTGCCAGCAGCCGCCCCCCCGGACAGGGTGATTACGAGCAGTACTTC. The chain has TRBV28 and TRBJ2-7, with 8 bases that match TRBD1. CDR1 MDHEN and CDR2 SYDVKM come from the germline V gene. There are 16 residues in the CDR3. J lost 4 bases, V lost 6 bases, and 14 bases had no gene match.

This clonotype was counted between two and nine times. The V call is TRBV7-2, the J call TRBJ1-3, with D unresolved. Germline V gene lookup returns CDR1 SGHTA and CDR2 FQGNSA. The CDR3 covers 16 residues. V shed 1 base and J shed 0 bases, with 10 bases lying between them. The CDR3 sequence: CASSLVLTSSGNTIYF. In nucleotides, the CDR3 is TGTGCCAGCAGCTTAGTCCTAACCTCCTCTGGAAACACCATATATTTT.

CDR3 DNA sequence: TGTGCCATCAGGGATAGCGGGAGAGGAAACACCGGGGAGCTGTTTTTT. As protein: CAIRDSGRGNTGELFF. V and J are TRBV10-3 and TRBJ2-2; 9 bases are shared with TRBD2. CDR3 size: 16 residues. V lost 6 bases, J lost 2 bases, and 7 bases stayed unmatched. The germline gives CDR1 ENHRY, CDR2 SYGVKD.

The rearrangement links TRBV20-1 to TRBJ2-1, with a weak D call TRBD2 (6 bases). This CDR3 is 15 amino acids long. V lost 6 bases and J 1 base, leaving 16 bases between the germline ends. The germline CDR1 and CDR2 sequences are DFQATT and SNEGSKA (reference sequence). Written as DNA, the CDR3 is TGCAGTGCCAACAGGCCCGGAGGGTCCTACAATGAGCAGTTCTTC. It specifies CSANRPGGSYNEQFF.

The J gene is TRBJ2-2, the V gene TRBV7-2; TRBD1 matches 8 bases. With V trimmed by 5 bases and J by 6 bases, 5 bases remained unmatched. The CDR3 extends over 14 amino acids. Germline V gene sequence: CDR1 SGHTA, CDR2 FQGNSA. The CDR3 loop is CASSPRQGPGELFF. Written as DNA, the CDR3 is TGTGCCAGCAGCCCAAGACAGGGGCCCGGGGAGCTGTTTTTT. Full variable domain (rest looked up from reference TRBV7-2 and TRBJ2-2): GAGVSQSPSNKVTEKGKDVELRCDPISGHTALYWYRQSLGQGLEFLIYFQGNSAPDKSGLPSDRFSAERTGGSVSTLTIQRTQQEDSAVYLCASSPRQGPGELFFGEGSRLTVL.

V usage is TRBV11-2 and J usage is TRBJ2-5; D remains unclear. V was pared by 5 bases and J by 0 bases, with 13 bases between. Looked up from germline, CDR1 is SGHAT and CDR2 is FQNNGV. The CDR3 length is 15 residues. CDR3 coding DNA: TGTGCCAGCAGCCCTCTCCATTGGTACCAAGAGACCCAGTACTTC. Residues: CASSPLHWYQETQYF.

The rearrangement joins TRBV4-1 to TRBJ2-7; 15 nucleotides match TRBD2. The J segment lost 2 bases and the V segment lost 0 bases, leaving 5 bases of the junction unmatched. Germline V gives CDR1 MGHRA, CDR2 YSYEKL. The CDR3 consists of 18 residues. CDR3 amino acids: CASSQDRTSGRATYEQYF. For the CDR3, the DNA is TGCGCCAGCAGCCAAGATCGGACTAGCGGGAGGGCCACCTACGAGCAGTACTTC.